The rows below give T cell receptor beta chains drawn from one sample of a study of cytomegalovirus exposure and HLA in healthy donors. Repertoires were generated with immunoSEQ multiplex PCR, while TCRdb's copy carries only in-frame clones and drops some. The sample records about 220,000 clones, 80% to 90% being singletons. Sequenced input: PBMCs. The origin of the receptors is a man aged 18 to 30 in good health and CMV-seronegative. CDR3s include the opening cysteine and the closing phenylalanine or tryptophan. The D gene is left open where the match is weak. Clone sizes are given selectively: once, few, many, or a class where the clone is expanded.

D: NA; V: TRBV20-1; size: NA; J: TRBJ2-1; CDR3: CSARNGNEQFF; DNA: TGCAGTGCTAGGAACGGGAATGAGCAGTTCTTC
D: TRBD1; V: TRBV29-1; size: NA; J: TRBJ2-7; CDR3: CSVYRDRDAYEQYF; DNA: TGCAGCGTATACCGGGACAGGGACGCCTACGAGCAGTACTTC
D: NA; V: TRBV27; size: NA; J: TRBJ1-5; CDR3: CASSLGRGNQPQHF; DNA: TGTGCCAGCAGTTTAGGGCGGGGAAATCAGCCCCAGCATTTT
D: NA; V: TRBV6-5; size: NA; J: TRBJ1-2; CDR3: CASSYSIGPGFGYTF; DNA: TGTGCCAGCAGTTACTCAATAGGGCCAGGGTTCGGCTACACCTTC
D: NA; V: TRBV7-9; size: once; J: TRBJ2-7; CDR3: CASSPEVKSEQYF; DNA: TGTGCCAGCAGTCCGGAGGTGAAGAGCGAGCAGTACTTC
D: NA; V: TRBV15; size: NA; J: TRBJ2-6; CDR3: CATSVSVRSGANVLTF; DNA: TGTGCCACCAGCGTCAGCGTCCGTTCTGGGGCCAACGTCCTGACTTTC
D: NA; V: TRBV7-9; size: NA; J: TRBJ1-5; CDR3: CASSFSPGDQPQHF; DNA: TGTGCCAGCAGCTTTTCCCCAGGGGACCAGCCCCAGCATTTT
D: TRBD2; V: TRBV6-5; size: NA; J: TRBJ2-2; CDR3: CASSLLAGGAGELFF; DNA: TGTGCCAGCAGTCTTCTAGCGGGAGGAGCCGGGGAGCTGTTTTTT
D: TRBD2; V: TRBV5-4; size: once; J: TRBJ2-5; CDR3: CATRAGGPSGTQYF; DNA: TGTGCCACCAGAGCGGGAGGGCCCTCAGGGACCCAGTACTTC
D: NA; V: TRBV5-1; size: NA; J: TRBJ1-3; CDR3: CASSFDLGSSGNTIYF; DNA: TGCGCCAGCAGCTTTGACCTCGGGAGCTCTGGAAACACCATATATTTT
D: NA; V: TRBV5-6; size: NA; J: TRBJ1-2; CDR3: CASSLQQGNYGYTF; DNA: TGTGCCAGCAGCTTGCAACAGGGAAACTATGGCTACACCTTC
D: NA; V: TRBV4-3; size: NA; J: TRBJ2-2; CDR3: CASSQDRRGNTGELFF; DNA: TGCGCCAGCAGCCAAGATAGGAGGGGGAACACCGGGGAGCTGTTTTTT
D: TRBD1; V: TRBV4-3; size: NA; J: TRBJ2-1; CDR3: CASSQYGGTGVYNEQFF; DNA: TGCGCCAGCAGCCAATATGGCGGGACAGGGGTATACAATGAGCAGTTCTTC
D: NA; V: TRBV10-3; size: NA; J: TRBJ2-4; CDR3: CAISDLDGVVNIQYF; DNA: TGTGCCATCAGCGATCTCGACGGAGTCGTCAACATTCAGTACTTC
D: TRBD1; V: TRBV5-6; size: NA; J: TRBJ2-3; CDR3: CASSPTGATTDTQYF; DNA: TGTGCCAGCAGCCCGACAGGGGCTACCACAGATACGCAGTATTTT
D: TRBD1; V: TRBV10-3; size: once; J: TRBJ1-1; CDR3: CAISEQGIFSDTEAFF; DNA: TGTGCCATCAGTGAACAGGGGATTTTTTCGGACACTGAAGCTTTCTTT
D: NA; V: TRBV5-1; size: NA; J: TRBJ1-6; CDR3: CASSSGFPDRHDKRNSPLHF; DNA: TGCGCCAGCAGCTCAGGATTCCCCGACAGGCACGATAAAAGAAATTCACCCCTCCACTTT
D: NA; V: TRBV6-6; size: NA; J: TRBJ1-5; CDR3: CASSYSISENNQPQHF; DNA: TGTGCCAGCAGTTACTCGATCAGCGAAAACAATCAGCCCCAGCATTTT
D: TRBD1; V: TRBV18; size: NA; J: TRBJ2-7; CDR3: CASSPRRGQGTNEQYF; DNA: TGTGCCAGCTCACCACGACGGGGACAGGGTACCAACGAGCAGTACTTC
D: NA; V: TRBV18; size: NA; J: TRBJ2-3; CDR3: CASQNGVGFTDTQYF; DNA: TGTGCCAGCCAGAATGGAGTGGGTTTCACAGATACGCAGTATTTT
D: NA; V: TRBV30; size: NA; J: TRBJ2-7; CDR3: CAFSGISYEQYF; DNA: TGTGCCTTTAGCGGAATCTCCTACGAGCAGTACTTC
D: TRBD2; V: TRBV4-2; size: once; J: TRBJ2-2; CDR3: CASSQDGLAGVSGELFF; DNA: TGTGCCAGCAGCCAAGATGGGCTAGCGGGAGTTTCCGGGGAGCTGTTTTTT
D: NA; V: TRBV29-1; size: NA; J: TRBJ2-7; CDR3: CSVDQGTYEQYF; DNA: TGCAGCGTTGACCAGGGGACCTACGAGCAGTACTTC
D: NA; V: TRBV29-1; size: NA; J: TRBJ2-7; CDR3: CSVSEGFSYEQYF; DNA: TGCAGCGTTTCGGAGGGGTTTTCCTACGAGCAGTACTTC
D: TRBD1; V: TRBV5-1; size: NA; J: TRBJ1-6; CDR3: CASSLEGWDRMGSPLHF; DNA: TGCGCCAGCAGCTTGGAAGGCTGGGACAGAATGGGTTCACCCCTCCACTTT
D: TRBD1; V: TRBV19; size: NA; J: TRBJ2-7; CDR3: CASSKWTGGSYEQYF; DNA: TGTGCCAGTAGCAAATGGACAGGGGGCTCCTACGAGCAGTACTTC
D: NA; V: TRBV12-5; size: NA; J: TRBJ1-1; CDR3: CASGLVLTQGKGEAFF; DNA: TGTGCTAGTGGTTTGGTACTTACACAGGGAAAGGGTGAAGCTTTCTTT
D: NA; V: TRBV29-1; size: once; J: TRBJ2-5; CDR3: CSGGRKGKETQYF; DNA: TGCAGCGGGGGGAGGAAGGGGAAAGAGACCCAGTACTTC
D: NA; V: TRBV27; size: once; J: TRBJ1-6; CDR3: CASSYTRGPSPLHF; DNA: TGTGCCAGCAGTTACACCAGGGGACCCTCACCCCTCCACTTT
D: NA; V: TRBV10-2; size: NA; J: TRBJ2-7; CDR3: CASRDSKSTYEQYF; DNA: TGCGCCAGCAGGGACTCGAAAAGTACCTACGAGCAGTACTTC
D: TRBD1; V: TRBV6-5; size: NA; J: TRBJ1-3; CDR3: CASSRQGLDGNTIYF; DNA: TGTGCCAGCAGTCGACAGGGCTTGGATGGAAACACCATATATTTT
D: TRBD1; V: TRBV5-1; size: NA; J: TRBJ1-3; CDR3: CASSIQGADSGNTIYF; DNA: TGCGCCAGCAGCATACAGGGGGCCGACTCTGGAAACACCATATATTTT
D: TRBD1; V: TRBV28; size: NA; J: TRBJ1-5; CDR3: CATDRGILNDQPQHF; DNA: TGTGCCACCGACAGGGGAATCTTAAACGATCAGCCCCAGCATTTT
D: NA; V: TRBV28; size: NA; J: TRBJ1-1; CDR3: CASSSQGGAFF; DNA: TGTGCCAGCAGTTCCCAGGGAGGCGCTTTCTTT
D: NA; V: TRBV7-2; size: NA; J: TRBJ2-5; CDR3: CASSLGDFQKETQYF; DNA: TGTGCCAGCAGCTTAGGGGACTTCCAAAAAGAGACCCAGTACTTC
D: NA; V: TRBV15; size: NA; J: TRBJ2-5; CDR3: CATSSNWRTVQETQYF; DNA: TGTGCCACCAGCAGCAACTGGAGGACAGTTCAAGAGACCCAGTACTTC
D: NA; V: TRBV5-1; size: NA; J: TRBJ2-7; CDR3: CASSSQGSSYEQYF; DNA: TGCGCCAGCAGCTCACAGGGTAGCTCCTACGAGCAGTACTTC
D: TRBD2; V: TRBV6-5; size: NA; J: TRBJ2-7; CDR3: CASSYGRGVDYEQYF; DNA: TGTGCCAGCAGTTACGGTCGGGGGGTGGACTACGAGCAGTACTTC
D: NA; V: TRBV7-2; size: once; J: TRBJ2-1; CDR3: CASSATSSYNEQFF; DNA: TGTGCCAGCAGTGCTACTAGCTCCTACAATGAGCAGTTCTTC
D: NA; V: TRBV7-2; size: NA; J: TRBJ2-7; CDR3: CASSPPAGIYEQYF; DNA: TGTGCCAGCAGTCCTCCGGCAGGGATCTACGAGCAGTACTTC
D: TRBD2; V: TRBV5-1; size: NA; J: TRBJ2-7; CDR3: CASSLRGGNYEQYF; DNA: TGCGCCAGCAGCTTGCGCGGGGGTAACTACGAGCAGTACTTC
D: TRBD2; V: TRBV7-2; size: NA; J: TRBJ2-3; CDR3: CASSRRVGGTSADTQYF; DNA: TGTGCCAGCAGCCGGAGAGTGGGGGGGACTAGTGCAGATACGCAGTATTTT
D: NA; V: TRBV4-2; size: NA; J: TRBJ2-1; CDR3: CASSQAGPEKNEQFF; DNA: TGTGCCAGCAGCCAAGCTGGGCCCGAAAAGAATGAGCAGTTCTTC
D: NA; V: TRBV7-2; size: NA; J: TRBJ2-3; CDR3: CASSPGGADTQYF; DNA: TGTGCCAGCAGCCCCGGGGGTGCAGATACGCAGTATTTT
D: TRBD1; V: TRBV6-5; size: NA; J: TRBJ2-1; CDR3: CASSYIRDRSNEQFF; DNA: TGTGCCAGCAGTTATATCCGGGACAGGTCCAATGAGCAGTTCTTC
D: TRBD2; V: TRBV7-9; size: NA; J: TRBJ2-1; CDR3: CASSSGPTSGGYNEQFF; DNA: TGTGCCAGCAGCTCCGGCCCGACTAGCGGGGGATACAATGAGCAGTTCTTC
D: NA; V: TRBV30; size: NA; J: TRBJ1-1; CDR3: CAWTTANTEAFF; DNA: TGTGCCTGGACTACAGCGAACACTGAAGCTTTCTTT
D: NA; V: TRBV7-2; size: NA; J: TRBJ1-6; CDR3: CASSAQGSSSPLHF; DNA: TGTGCCAGCAGTGCCCAGGGAAGCTCTTCACCCCTCCACTTT
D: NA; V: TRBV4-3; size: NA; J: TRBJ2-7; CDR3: CASSQGSRGKQYF; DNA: TGCGCCAGCAGCCAAGGCTCCCGGGGTAAGCAGTACTTC
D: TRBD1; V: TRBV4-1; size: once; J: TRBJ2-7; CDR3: CASRGTGGSEQYF; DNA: TGCGCCAGCAGAGGGACAGGGGGTAGCGAGCAGTACTTC
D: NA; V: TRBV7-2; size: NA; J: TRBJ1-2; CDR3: CASSRGGRVVYGYTF; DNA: TGTGCCAGCAGCCGGGGGGGCAGAGTGGTCTATGGCTACACCTTC
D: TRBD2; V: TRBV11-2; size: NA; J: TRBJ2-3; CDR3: CASRLAGAQYTQYF; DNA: TGTGCCAGCAGGCTAGCGGGGGCTCAGTATACGCAGTATTTT
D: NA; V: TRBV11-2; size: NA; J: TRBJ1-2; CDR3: CASTQPLYGAARDGYTF; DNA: TGTGCCAGCACCCAGCCCCTATACGGAGCGGCCAGAGATGGCTACACCTTC